This TCR beta chain was identified during a study of blood T cell repertoires in COVID-19. This table comes from immunoSEQ multiplex PCR, and its TCRdb copy is limited to in-frame clones, with some not included. In the table there are around 280,000 clones, roughly 86% of which are singletons. The V segment lost 3 bases and the J segment 3 bases; nucleotides outside the gene matches: 6. The CDR3 length is 15 residues. Germline V gene sequence: CDR1 SGHNT, CDR2 YYREEE (reference sequence). The V and J genes are TRBV5-4 and TRBJ2-7; 10 bases align to TRBD2. Specimen: peripheral blood. The receptor was derived from a woman younger than 45 with COVID-19, enrolled during active disease. Here the CDR3 reads CASSSGTSVNYEQYF. As DNA, the CDR3 is TGTGCCAGCAGCTCTGGGACTAGCGTTAACTACGAGCAGTACTTC.